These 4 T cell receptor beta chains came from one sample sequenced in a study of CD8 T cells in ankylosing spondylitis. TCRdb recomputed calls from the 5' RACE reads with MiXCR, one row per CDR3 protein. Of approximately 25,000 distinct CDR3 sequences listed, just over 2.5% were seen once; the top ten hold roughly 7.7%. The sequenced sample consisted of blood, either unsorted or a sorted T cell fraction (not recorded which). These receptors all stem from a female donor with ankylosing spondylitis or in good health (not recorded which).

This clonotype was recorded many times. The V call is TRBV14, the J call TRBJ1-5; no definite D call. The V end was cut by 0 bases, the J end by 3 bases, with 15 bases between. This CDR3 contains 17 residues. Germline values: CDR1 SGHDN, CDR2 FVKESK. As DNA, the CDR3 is TGTGCCAGCAGCCAAGATCTTCCCGGGCGGGACAATCAGCCCCAGCATTTT. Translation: CASSQDLPGRDNQPQHF. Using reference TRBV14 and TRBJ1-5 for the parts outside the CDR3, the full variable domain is EAGVTQFPSHSVIEKGQTVTLRCDPISGHDNLYWYRRVMGKEIKFLLHFVKESKQDESGMPNNRFLAERTGGTYSTLKVQPAELEDSGVYFCASSQDLPGRDNQPQHFGDGTRLSIL.

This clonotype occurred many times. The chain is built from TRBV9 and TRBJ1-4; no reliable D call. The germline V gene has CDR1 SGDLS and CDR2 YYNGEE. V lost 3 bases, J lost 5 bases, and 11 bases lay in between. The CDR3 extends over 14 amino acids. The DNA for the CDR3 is TGTGCCAGCAGCGAAGGTTCGGGCAATGAAAAACTGTTTTTT. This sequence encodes CASSEGSGNEKLFF.

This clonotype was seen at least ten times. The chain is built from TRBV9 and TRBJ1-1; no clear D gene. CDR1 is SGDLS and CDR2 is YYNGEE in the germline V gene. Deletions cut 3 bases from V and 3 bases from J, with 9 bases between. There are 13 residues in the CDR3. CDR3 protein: CASSAHVDTEAFF. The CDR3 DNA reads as TGTGCCAGCAGCGCCCACGTGGACACTGAAGCTTTCTTT.

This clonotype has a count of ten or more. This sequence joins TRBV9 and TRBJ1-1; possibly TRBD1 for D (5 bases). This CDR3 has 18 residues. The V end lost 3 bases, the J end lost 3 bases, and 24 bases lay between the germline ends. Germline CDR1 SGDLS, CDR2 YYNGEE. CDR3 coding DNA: TGTGCCAGCAGCGCGCCGATTGGGGGAGTGAAGGTGGACACTGAAGCTTTCTTT. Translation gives CASSAPIGGVKVDTEAFF.